This TCR beta chain was found in a study of cytomegalovirus exposure and HLA in healthy donors. Losses at the gene ends were 5 bases for V and 4 bases for J; bases not matched to a gene: 9. The CDR3 length is 16 residues. Germline assignment: CDR1 SGHTA and CDR2 FQGNSA. The study ran its PCR with 60 Vbeta and 13 Jbeta primers. Libraries were prepared by immunoSEQ multiplex PCR; TCRdb keeps only in-frame clonotypes and omits some of them. The table lists about 100,000 clones, 75% to 80% of them singletons, with approximately 3.8% in the top ten. Unrecorded immune exposure was likely among donors, who were nominally healthy when sampled.

This chain links TRBV7-2 with TRBJ1-5; TRBD1 agrees at 9 bases. The sample was PBMCs. This clonotype was obtained from a woman aged 40-49 years in good health and CMV-seronegative. This CDR3 is CASSVAGTGSNQPQHF. Here the CDR3 DNA reads TGTGCCAGCAGCGTCGCCGGGACAGGGTCAAATCAGCCCCAGCATTTT.